This TCR beta chain was sequenced in a study of T-cell memory formation after mild COVID-19. Looked up from germline, CDR1 is DFQATT and CDR2 is SNEGSKA (reference sequence). Trimming removed 0 bases at V and 5 bases at J, with 19 bases between. The CDR3 sequence is 16 residues long. TCRdb independently ran MiXCR on the 5' RACE reads; one entry per CDR3 protein. The sample holds hundreds of thousands of distinct CDR3 sequences, about a fifth seen once. This TCR came from an adult woman who had mild COVID-19 (a few samples of this study predate the infection). Cell type and time point are not known. The chain recombines TRBV20-1 with TRBJ1-1, with TRBD1 as a possible D gene (6 bases). Sequenced input: PBMCs or a T cell subset sorted from them (not recorded which). CDR3 in DNA: TGCAGTGCTAGAGAATTTCTCAGGGGAGCGGGAACTGAAGCTTTCTTT. Its protein product is CSAREFLRGAGTEAFF.